The next 11 T cell receptor beta chains were all read from a single sample in a study of blood T cell repertoires in COVID-19. Profiled with immunoSEQ multiplex PCR; TCRdb holds only in-frame clones, not every one. There are 93,000 or so clones in the sample; about 89% occur only once, and approximately 3.5% lies in the top ten. The sequencing input was peripheral blood. The receptors shown here come from a woman aged 55-75 years with acute or convalescent COVID-19.

V is TRBV5-6 and J is TRBJ1-2, with 7 positions matching TRBD1. This CDR3 is 15 amino acids long. V was clipped by 4 bases and J by 5 bases; unmatched bases: 11. CDR1 is SGHDT, CDR2 YYEEEE, per germline. CDR3 protein: CASSQGGQGHYGYTF. The CDR3, as DNA: TGTGCCAGCAGCCAGGGGGGACAAGGCCATTATGGCTACACCTTC.

The V and J genes are TRBV28 and TRBJ2-7; 9 bases fit TRBD2. The CDR3 has 15 residues. J gave up 5 bases and V 4 bases, and 9 bases lay outside the gene matches. Germline V lookup: CDR1 MDHEN, CDR2 SYDVKM. CDR3 region: CASSSLVAGENEQYV. The CDR3 bases are TGTGCCAGCAGTTCCCTCGTAGCGGGAGAAAACGAGCAGTACGTC.

This sequence joins TRBV28 and TRBJ2-1, with 7 bases identical to TRBD2. CDR1 and CDR2 from the germline V gene are MDHEN and SYDVKM. V shed 3 bases and J 7 bases; nucleotides not matched to a gene: 9. The CDR3 loop spans 15 amino acids. This CDR3 is CASSFGSGPLNEQFF. The CDR3 region has the DNA TGTGCCAGCAGTTTTGGTAGCGGGCCTCTGAATGAGCAGTTCTTC.

V is TRBV10-3 and J is TRBJ2-3; no definite D call. Germline V gene data show CDR1 as ENHRY and CDR2 as SYGVKD. With 5 bases removed from V and 7 bases from J, the gap between germline ends came to 10 bases. This CDR3 has 12 amino acids. The DNA of the CDR3 is TGTGCCATCAGTAATGACGGGTATACGCAGTATTTT. Its translation is CAISNDGYTQYF.

The chain carries TRBV19 and TRBJ1-5; TRBD1 aligns across 11 bases. J lost 6 bases, V lost 1 base, and 5 bases had no gene match. The CDR3 has 16 residues. Germline-derived CDR1 and CDR2 are LNHDA and SQIVND (reference sequence). The CDR3 region is CASSIGGQGAGQPQHF. CDR3 DNA: TGTGCCAGTAGTATAGGCGGACAGGGGGCAGGTCAGCCCCAGCATTTT.

In its sample, this clone was seen a few times. The chain carries TRBV3-1 (or the pseudogene TRBV3-2) and TRBJ1-1; 7 bases are shared with TRBD1. In germline, CDR1 is LGHDT, CDR2 YNNKEL (reference sequence). The CDR3 length is 15 residues. After removal of 2 bases from V and 5 bases from J, the junction contained 8 bases not matched to a gene. The CDR3 here is CASSQSETGRTEAFF. The DNA of the CDR3 is TGTGCCAGCAGCCAAAGTGAGACAGGGAGGACTGAAGCTTTCTTT.

The V and J genes are TRBV27 and TRBJ2-4, with 8 bases fitting TRBD1. CDR1 is MNHEY, CDR2 SMNVEV, per germline (reference sequence). V lost 6 bases and J lost 1; bases outside the gene matches: 2. The CDR3 contains 14 residues. CDR3 protein: CASRQGAAKNIQYF. CDR3 DNA: TGTGCCAGCAGGCAGGGGGCGGCCAAAAACATTCAGTACTTC.

CDR3 loop: CASSLSGTNTGELFF. The CDR3 bases are TGTGCCAGCAGCCTTAGCGGGACGAACACCGGGGAGCTGTTTTTT. This chain links TRBV11-3 with TRBJ2-2, with 8 bases fitting TRBD2. CDR3 length: 15 amino acids. V was clipped by 5 bases and J by 0 bases; unmatched bases: 2. In germline, CDR1 is SGHNT, CDR2 YENEEA.

J is TRBJ1-1 and V is TRBV25-1, with D uncertain. The germline CDR1 and CDR2 sequences are MGHDK and SYGVNS. This CDR3 has 12 residues. The CDR3 sequence: CPGFRRNTEAFF. Here the CDR3 DNA reads TGTCCGGGGTTTCGCAGGAACACTGAAGCTTTCTTT.

CDR3 DNA sequence: TGTGCCAGCGGTCGGACAGGGGGCTCTGGAAACACCATATATTTT. It translates to CASGRTGGSGNTIYF. The V call is TRBV7-2, the J call TRBJ1-3; 10 bases are a match to TRBD1. The V gene end was trimmed by 8 bases and the J gene end by 0 bases; junction bases not matched to a gene: 4. Germline lookup yields CDR1 SGHTA and CDR2 FQGNSA. The CDR3 consists of 15 residues.

A single count supports this clone. Other DNA sequences in the same sample also yield this CDR3. The chain is built from TRBV5-1 and TRBJ2-3; 14 bases agree with TRBD2. Germline assignment: CDR1 SGHRS and CDR2 YFSETQ. The CDR3 has 14 amino acids. Trimming cost V 7 bases and J 4 bases; bases outside gene matches: 2. The CDR3 reads CASRLAGGSDTQYF. The CDR3 DNA follows: TGCGCCAGCCGACTAGCGGGAGGGTCAGATACGCAGTATTTT.